The 10 T cell receptor beta chains listed next were all sequenced from one sample in a study of blood T cells in healthy people across ages. The authors ran a second PCR of about 6 to 11 cycles using a sample-barcoded 5' primer and a J-beta primer mix. Using its own MiXCR run on the 5' RACE reads, TCRdb lists one record per CDR3 protein. Of fewer than 800,000 distinct CDR3 sequences listed, approximately 25% are singletons. The same sample was also used in a study of T cells of mothers and their children.

The material sequenced was blood. The receptors shown here come from a boy aged 10-17 years in good health.

This clonotype showed up just a few times. The V call is TRBV5-1, the J call TRBJ2-6; the D gene is possibly TRBD1 (5 bases). V lost 4 bases, J lost 0 bases, and 11 bases lay in between. CDR1 SGHRS and CDR2 YFSETQ come from the germline V gene. This CDR3 is 16 amino acids long. CDR3 bases: TGCGCCAGCAGCGGGGCACAATTCTCTGGGGCCAACGTCCTGACTTTC. It yields the protein CASSGAQFSGANVLTF.

In this sample, this clonotype turned up a few times. The chain combines TRBV5-6 with TRBJ2-1; D possibly corresponds to TRBD2 (6 bases). The CDR3 loop spans 15 amino acids. Germline V gene data show CDR1 as SGHDT and CDR2 as YYEEEE. The V end lost 4 bases, the J end lost 5 bases, and 16 bases lay between the germline ends. The CDR3 spells CASSRLRREDNEQFF. The DNA of the CDR3 is TGTGCCAGCAGCCGCCTTCGAAGGGAGGACAATGAGCAGTTCTTC.

The rearrangement links TRBV7-9 to TRBJ2-7; possible D gene TRBD1, 6 bases. Germline V gene sequence: CDR1 SEHNR, CDR2 FQNEAQ (reference sequence). The CDR3 spans 14 residues. Trimming shortened V by 4 bases and J by 12 bases, and 22 bases separated the two germline ends. CDR3 in DNA: TGTGCCAGCAGCTCCTCCGTGTCGGAAGGGGGTTTGTACTTC. Encoded protein: CASSSSVSEGGLYF.

The chain recombines TRBV18 with TRBJ2-3, with TRBD2 matching over 12 bases. J gave up 3 bases and V 1 base, and 17 bases lay outside the gene matches. Germline-derived CDR1 and CDR2 are KGHSH and LQKENI. There are 21 residues in the CDR3. The DNA of the CDR3 is TGTGCCAGCTCACCACTTAAAATGACTAGCGGGGGTAAAGCTGTAACAGATACGCAGTATTTT. Residues: CASSPLKMTSGGKAVTDTQYF.

The chain has TRBV11-2 and TRBJ2-3; tentative D call: TRBD1 (6 bases). The CDR3 spans 13 residues. Trimming stripped 5 bases from V and 4 bases from J, with 10 bases between. Germline V gives CDR1 SGHAT, CDR2 FQNNGV. CDR3 sequence: CASSRPGADTQYF. For the CDR3, the DNA is TGTGCCAGCAGCCGCCCAGGGGCAGATACGCAGTATTTT.

The chain is built from TRBV4-2 and TRBJ2-3; D perhaps matches TRBD1 (5 bases). Germline V gives CDR1 LGHNA, CDR2 YNFKEQ. This CDR3 has 15 amino acids. Between the trimmed V and J ends, which lost 1 base and 0 bases, there was a span of 8 bases. This chain's CDR3 is CASSQGGSSTDTQYF. The DNA for the CDR3 is TGTGCCAGCAGCCAAGGGGGCTCTAGCACAGATACGCAGTATTTT.

This clonotype was counted only a few times. The V call is TRBV4-1, the J call TRBJ1-2, with D maybe TRBD1 (6 bases). V was clipped by 6 bases and J by 8 bases, with 19 bases between them. From germline, CDR1 is MGHRA and CDR2 YSYEKL. The CDR3 extends over 14 amino acids. CDR3 residues: CASRPTGGRGGYTF. Here the CDR3 DNA reads TGCGCCAGCAGACCGACAGGAGGACGTGGGGGCTACACCTTC.

The rearrangement uses TRBV9 and TRBJ2-2; TRBD1 aligns across 7 bases. CDR3 length equals 16 residues. The trim removed 0 bases at V and 0 bases at J, leaving 2 bases unmatched. Germline V gives CDR1 SGDLS, CDR2 YYNGEE. The CDR3: CASSVAGTANTGELFF. CDR3 DNA: TGTGCCAGCAGCGTAGCTGGGACAGCGAACACCGGGGAGCTGTTTTTT.

V usage is TRBV3-1 and J usage is TRBJ2-5, with D possibly being TRBD1 (6 bases). The J call may be mistaken, given a closer DNA end match to TRBJ2-7. This CDR3 has 12 residues. Germline CDR1 and CDR2: LGHDT and YNNKEL (reference sequence). CDR3 protein: CASRSGVHEQYF. The CDR3 bases are TGTGCCAGCCGATCAGGGGTGCACGAGCAGTACTTC.

Only a few counts were recorded for this clonotype. The chain uses TRBV6-5 and TRBJ2-1, with 8 bases fitting TRBD2. The CDR3 contains 18 residues. CDR1 MNHEY and CDR2 SVGAGI come from the germline V gene. The J segment lost 0 bases and the V segment lost 2 bases, leaving 9 bases of the junction unmatched. CDR3 DNA: TGTGCCAGCAGTTACAGGCGGGGGGACAAAAGCTCCTACAATGAGCAGTTCTTC. As protein: CASSYRRGDKSSYNEQFF.